These T cell receptor beta chains were read from a single sample in a study of CD8 T cells in Susac syndrome. Each CDR3 protein gets one entry after TCRdb re-called the immunoSEQ multiplex PCR reads with MiXCR. The data contain a few hundred thousand distinct CDR3 sequences, about 96% of them singletons. The sequencing sample was made of CD4+ T cells from PBMCs. These TCRs come from a human donor with multiple sclerosis. Each CDR3 is given with its conserved first and last residue. D genes are given only for firm matches. Clone size, where shown, is once, few, many, or a class for clones that have expanded.

CDR3 protein	CDR3 DNA	clone size	D gene	J gene	V gene
CASSSTADRDNGANVLTF	TGTGCCAGCAGTAGCACCGCGGACAGGGATAACGGGGCCAACGTCCTGACTTTC	once	TRBD1	TRBJ2-6	TRBV28
CASSWGRGGTEAFF	TGCGCCAGCAGCTGGGGACGGGGCGGAACTGAAGCTTTCTTT	.	.	TRBJ1-1	TRBV5-1
CASSAPMDPFGAFF	TGTGCCAGCAGCGCCCCGATGGACCCTTTTGGTGCTTTCTTT	once	.	TRBJ1-1	TRBV9
CASSLRAGGAYEQYF	TGTGCCAGCAGTTTAAGGGCGGGGGGTGCCTACGAGCAGTACTTC	.	TRBD2	TRBJ2-7	TRBV27
CSAEHPDSYEQYF	TGCAGTGCTGAGCATCCGGACTCCTACGAGCAGTACTTC	once	.	TRBJ2-7	TRBV20-1
CSASQPAVNYEQYF	TGCAGTGCTAGTCAGCCTGCCGTTAACTACGAGCAGTACTTC	.	.	TRBJ2-7	TRBV20-1
CASSPRTDPNYGYTF	TGTGCCAGCAGCCCTCGAACAGACCCTAACTATGGCTACACCTTC	.	.	TRBJ1-2	TRBV7-9
CASSEYRAGANVLTF	TGTGCCAGCAGTGAATACAGAGCTGGGGCCAACGTCCTGACTTTC	.	.	TRBJ2-6	TRBV25-1
CSARGQGWNYGYTF	TGCAGTGCTAGAGGACAGGGGTGGAACTATGGCTACACCTTC	.	TRBD1	TRBJ1-2	TRBV20-1
CSAKGGGLPRNYEQYF	TGCAGTGCTAAGGGAGGGGGCCTACCTCGGAACTACGAGCAGTACTTC	.	.	TRBJ2-7	TRBV20-1
CATSDSGTGQNNEQFF	TGTGCCACCAGTGATTCCGGGACAGGGCAAAACAATGAGCAGTTCTTC	.	TRBD1	TRBJ2-1	TRBV24-1
CSVAGTGSYNEQFF	TGCAGCGTAGCCGGGACAGGGTCCTACAATGAGCAGTTCTTC	.	TRBD1	TRBJ2-1	TRBV29-1
CSAGRRSLNTEAFF	TGCAGTGCTGGCAGACGCTCTCTGAACACTGAAGCTTTCTTT	.	.	TRBJ1-1	TRBV20-1
CSASLRAGGLHF	TGCAGTGCTAGCTTGCGGGCCGGGGGGCTGCATTTT	.	.	TRBJ1-5	TRBV20-1
CSAGGNSYEQYF	TGCAGCGCGGGGGGGAATAGCTACGAGCAGTACTTC	.	TRBD2	TRBJ2-7	TRBV29-1
CAAGPYNEQFF	TGTGCCGCAGGACCCTACAATGAGCAGTTCTTC	.	.	TRBJ2-1	TRBV6-6
CASSQDRVGNTIYF	TGTGCCAGCAGCCAGGACAGGGTGGGAAACACCATATATTTT	.	TRBD1	TRBJ1-3	TRBV5-6
CASSLETGATFSGANVLTF	TGCGCCAGCAGCTTGGAAACAGGGGCCACATTCTCTGGGGCCAACGTCCTGACTTTC	.	TRBD1	TRBJ2-6	TRBV5-1
CASKGLAGEDTQYF	TGCGCCAGCAAGGGACTAGCGGGAGAAGATACGCAGTATTTT	.	TRBD2	TRBJ2-3	TRBV5-1
CASSLVAGVQGEQYF	TGTGCCAGCAGTTTAGTAGCGGGAGTACAGGGCGAGCAGTACTTC	.	TRBD2	TRBJ2-7	TRBV27
CSASTNYNEQFF	TGCAGCGCCTCGACTAATTACAATGAGCAGTTCTTC	once	.	TRBJ2-1	TRBV29-1
CASWGYGYTF	TGTGCCAGCTGGGGCTATGGCTACACCTTC	.	.	TRBJ1-2	TRBV6-6
CASSEGAGAVDTQYF	TGTGCCAGCAGTGAAGGGGCGGGAGCTGTGGATACGCAGTATTTT	.	TRBD2	TRBJ2-3	TRBV6-1
CSATGTSGGNEQFF	TGCAGCGCCACCGGGACTAGCGGGGGGAATGAGCAGTTCTTC	.	TRBD2	TRBJ2-1	TRBV29-1
CASSLSGSRPLHF	TGTGCCAGCAGCTTGTCCGGCTCTAGGCCCCTCCACTTT	.	.	TRBJ1-6	TRBV5-4
CAWSPAGVGEKLFF	TGTGCCTGGAGCCCGGCAGGGGTAGGAGAAAAACTGTTTTTT	.	.	TRBJ1-4	TRBV30
CASSFIGQGPNNEQFF	TGTGCCAGCAGTTTTATAGGACAGGGGCCGAACAATGAGCAGTTCTTC	.	TRBD1	TRBJ2-1	TRBV27
CSVDDTSSYEQYF	TGCAGCGTAGATGACACCAGCTCCTACGAGCAGTACTTC	.	.	TRBJ2-7	TRBV29-1
CSVALSTDTQYF	TGCAGCGTTGCGTTGAGCACAGATACGCAGTATTTT	once	.	TRBJ2-3	TRBV29-1
CASRGTSGGSSYNEQFF	TGTGCCAGTCGCGGGACTAGCGGGGGCAGCTCCTACAATGAGCAGTTCTTC	.	TRBD2	TRBJ2-1	TRBV25-1
CASSSGTEGFELFF	TGTGCCAGCAGCTCCGGGACAGAAGGATTCGAACTGTTTTTT	.	TRBD1	TRBJ1-4	TRBV9
CSASGTNTGELFF	TGCAGTGCTTCCGGGACTAACACCGGGGAGCTGTTTTTT	.	.	TRBJ2-2	TRBV20-1
CASSAQGPGELFF	TGTGCCAGCAGCGCGCAGGGTCCCGGGGAGCTGTTTTTT	.	.	TRBJ2-2	TRBV9
CASSRQHYEQYF	TGTGCCAGCTCACGACAGCACTACGAGCAGTACTTC	.	.	TRBJ2-7	TRBV18
CATSRDGGTREQYF	TGTGCCACCAGCAGAGATGGGGGAACGCGCGAGCAGTACTTC	.	.	TRBJ2-7	TRBV15
CSARTLGPTIAKNIQYF	TGCAGTGCTAGAACCTTGGGCCCGACAATAGCCAAAAACATTCAGTACTTC	.	.	TRBJ2-4	TRBV20-1
CASSLLGYEAFF	TGTGCCAGCAGTTTACTCGGGTACGAAGCTTTCTTT	once	.	TRBJ1-1	TRBV27
CASSIWGASYEQYF	TGTGCCAGCAGTATCTGGGGGGCCTCCTACGAGCAGTACTTC	.	.	TRBJ2-7	TRBV2
CASSQTGGLINYEQYF	TGTGCCAGCAGCCAGACAGGGGGCCTTATTAACTACGAGCAGTACTTC	.	TRBD1	TRBJ2-7	TRBV12-3/TRBV12-4
CSGGLSDNEQFF	TGCAGCGGTGGACTATCAGACAATGAGCAGTTCTTC	.	.	TRBJ2-1	TRBV29-1
CASGVGTEAFF	TGTGCCAGCGGGGTTGGCACTGAAGCTTTCTTT	.	.	TRBJ1-1	TRBV12-3/TRBV12-4
CASRRAVNPYF	TGTGCCAGCAGGAGGGCTGTAAACCCGTACTTC	.	.	TRBJ2-7	TRBV9
CSAREPGQGNNEQFF	TGCAGTGCTAGAGAACCGGGACAGGGGAACAATGAGCAGTTCTTC	.	TRBD1	TRBJ2-1	TRBV20-1
CASSPRTDRDYGYTF	TGTGCCAGCAGCCCCCGAACCGACAGGGACTATGGCTACACCTTC	.	TRBD1	TRBJ1-2	TRBV3-1
CAWSPGQVNTEAFF	TGTGCCTGGTCCCCGGGACAAGTGAACACTGAAGCTTTCTTT	few	.	TRBJ1-1	TRBV30
CASSPPGLPGVGGGYTF	TGTGCCAGCTCACCACCGGGCCTTCCGGGAGTAGGAGGAGGCTACACCTTC	.	.	TRBJ1-2	TRBV18
CSAKQFISSYEQYF	TGCAGTGCTAAGCAGTTCATTAGCTCCTACGAGCAGTACTTC	.	.	TRBJ2-7	TRBV20-1
CASSSSMGGSYEQYF	TGTGCCAGCAGTTCCTCCATGGGGGGCTCCTACGAGCAGTACTTC	.	.	TRBJ2-7	TRBV2
CASRSSGTFTMRQFF	TGTGCCAGCAGATCGAGCGGGACATTTACAATGAGACAGTTCTTC	.	.	TRBJ2-1	TRBV6-5
CASSLGVAGGDTQYF	TGTGCCAGCAGCTTAGGAGTAGCGGGGGGGGATACGCAGTATTTT	.	TRBD2	TRBJ2-3	TRBV7-2